The present entry profiles one T cell receptor (beta chain) with its context. Its specificity is not known. The germline V and J ends were trimmed by 4 bases and 4 bases, with 7 bases remaining between them. Germline V gene data show CDR1 as MNHEY and CDR2 as SMNVEV (reference sequence). CDR3 length: 12 residues. These data belong to a study of CD8+ T cells in alopecia areata. TCR sequencing used cDNA made by reverse transcription of extracted RNA. Produced via immunoSEQ multiplex PCR; TCRdb's table is partial and in-frame only. The sample consists of about 120,000 clones, approximately 49% of them appearing once. Study results and limitations: TCR sharing was clearer in mice than between patients, perhaps partly owing to patient HLA diversity.

Specimen: CD8+ T cells sorted from blood, collected at week 0. The chain is built from TRBV27 and TRBJ1-1; D gene uncertain. This clonotype was obtained from a human donor with alopecia areata. This CDR3 reads CASSSGATEAFF. The CDR3 DNA sequence: TGTGCCAGCAGTTCCGGCGCCACTGAAGCTTTCTTT.